This section outlines one T cell receptor beta chain sequence together with its context. The antigen is not known. The sample comes from a study of shared clonotypes between healthy human individuals. The CDR3 sequence is 14 residues long. Looked up from germline, CDR1 is MNHNS and CDR2 is SASEGT. Deletions cut 8 bases from V and 4 bases from J, with 17 bases between. From CD4+ cells came CD45RA+ naive and CD45RA-negative memory subsets. TCRdb's copy holds only in-frame clones and misses some; the assay was immunoSEQ multiplex PCR. The data show about 2.4 million clones, with over 85% seen just once and roughly 0.36% held by the top ten. Study results and caveats: Sequencing depth was expected to affect clonotype sharing among donors. Sharing across four donors was highest in naive CD4 (roughly 5%) and lowest in memory CD8 (roughly 0.4%). The low donor count limited represented genetic and exposure-history diversity.

The receptor was derived from a man aged 18-30 years in good health. Some clones in this sample may be carry-over from other donors' samples. The sequencing input was naive CD4+ T cells from PBMCs. Sample subset: CD45RA+ positively selected. The genes are TRBV6-1 and TRBJ1-1, with D possibly TRBD1 on 6 matching bases. CDR3 in amino acids: CASGERQGITEAFF. The CDR3 DNA follows: TGTGCCAGCGGCGAGCGGCAGGGGATCACTGAAGCTTTCTTT.